This T cell receptor (beta chain) is from a study of shared clonotypes between healthy human individuals (dated by TCRdb to 2020 to 2022). Broadly, across the study: Three men and a couple of women, aged 18 to 49 years, made up the cohort. For each donor, three plates each were used for CD4 naive and CD4 memory, two plates were used for CD8 naive, and one plate was used for CD8 memory. To estimate repertoire size and how much clonotypes are shared between individuals, the study performed deep sequencing of blood TCR repertoires from a few healthy adults. To increase sequencing depth and limit assay-specific biases, different laboratories used diverse techniques to prepare libraries and sequence TCR repertoires. Per donor, leukapheresis produced somewhere between about 0.9 and 10 billion PBMCs.

TCR CDR3 regions were amplified from genomic DNA by multiplex PCR using the deep immunoSEQ assay. Genomic DNA extracted from each cell subset was distributed evenly over all wells of several immunoSEQ 96-well plates, and each plate served as one replicate. Each replicate PCR for sorted subsets received 200 ng genomic DNA, equal to tens of thousands of T cell genomes. The purified libraries were quantified using a Qubit 3.0 fluorometer, sized with a Bioanalyzer 2100, and then quantified again using the KAPA Library Quantification kit. Every immunoSEQ 96-well plate was sequenced on a separate single-read 150-cycle Illumina NextSeq 550 flow cell. The authors' analysis ran thus. Because the immunoSEQ output included only junctional sequences and no quality scores, the filtering could not be the same as the filtering used for full-length reads. Sequences were annotated with PyIR, a Python wrapper for IgBLAST v1.9, using IMGT germline references to assign V/J genes and CDR3. Reads were removed for weak V/J assignments (E-value above 1e-6), missing CDR3, stop codons, out-of-frame junctions, or ambiguous translated residues. V3J clonotypes were defined by identical inferred V gene, J gene, and CDR3 amino acid sequence. Percentage overlap between repertoires was calculated by dividing the number of shared unique clonotypes by the size of the smaller repertoire. Repertoire richness was assessed with RTK rarefaction, the Chao1 estimator, and Recon v2.1 estimates of unobserved clonotypes. Generation probabilities were computed with OLGA for all TCRbeta clonotypes obtained by the gDNA method from four donors. TCRdb provides this immuneACCESS table in a form limited to in-frame rearrangements. Some clones are lacking; in checked studies, under half of them reflect an unresolved V gene, and why the rest are absent is not known. Clone size and the V and J calls come from that table; the DNA yielded D and trimming. This sample holds roughly 2 million clones; about 95% were observed only once. The top ten hold around 1.1% of the sample.

About this clone: Its antigen remains undetermined. No base-level quality is on record; no much larger clone is a single base apart.

CD8 naive samples consisted of CD45RO-negative cells that were positively selected for CCR7, yielding a CD45RA+CCR7+ population without TemRA cells. The donors were healthy, HIV-negative adults with no recently reported acute infections or vaccinations. Every donor was a Caucasian adult residing in Nashville, Tennessee, USA. Blood was obtained by leukapheresis, after which PBMCs were separated by Ficoll-Histopaque density gradient centrifugation and cryopreserved in liquid nitrogen vapor phase. Analytical flow cytometry was used to check the purity and quantity of every magnetically sorted T cell population. Genomic DNA was isolated from each sorted fraction and quantified by UV absorbance on a Nanodrop 2000c. Study-wide conclusions, independent of this receptor: Sampling was restricted to blood, and TCR repertoires in tissue are likely to differ from TCR repertoires in blood. Sharing across several donors was observed for approximately 5% of naive CD4, over 3% of naive CD8, over 2% of memory CD4, and around 0.4% of memory CD8 clonotypes. Incomplete sequencing was indicated by rarefaction of sorted-subset datasets, despite the large sequencing depth. Compared with non-shared clonotypes, the clonotypes found in all four sorted-subset donors had higher generation probabilities. Pairwise subsampling indicated that sequencing depth was expected to affect the degree of clonotype sharing among donors. Naive subsets generally had larger estimated clonotype richness than memory subsets. The small number of donors limited the genetic and exposure-history diversity represented.

The CDR3 runs 15 amino acids, cysteine and phenylalanine included. Left in the record is the CDR3 DNA by itself, 45 bases read in frame from the first base. Sequences LNHDA (CDR1) and SQIVND (CDR2) are obtained from the germline V gene (reference sequence). V is pruned by 3 bases and J by 5 bases, leaving 7 bases of the junction without a gene match. Input material: naive CD8+ T cells sorted from blood. The cell subset or site tag for this specimen amounts to: CD45RA+CCR7+. The receptor was derived from a man in his late teens or twenties in good health. The V and J genes are TRBV19 and TRBJ2-7, with 10 bases matching TRBD1. The nucleotides are TGTGCCAGTAGTATCGGGGGACAGGGGTCCGACGAGCAGTACTTC. Its amino acids are CASSIGGQGSDEQYF.